A single sample is the source of the 3 T cell receptor beta chains below, sequenced in a study of neurological immune-mediated disorders. TCRdb independently ran MiXCR on the 5' RACE reads; one entry per CDR3 protein. The table shows around 69,000 distinct CDR3 sequences, with 4.5% to 5.5% occurring only once. Material: PBMCs. The receptors shown here come from a young man with multiple sclerosis.

This clonotype has ten or more counts. The chain employs TRBV18 and TRBJ1-1; no definite D call. The CDR3 length is 13 residues. The germline V and J ends were trimmed by 3 bases and 3 bases, with 8 bases remaining between them. The germline V gene has CDR1 KGHSH and CDR2 LQKENI. The CDR3 region is CASSPPADTEAFF. The CDR3 DNA reads TGTGCCAGCTCACCCCCCGCGGACACTGAAGCTTTCTTT. Using reference TRBV18 and TRBJ1-1 for the parts outside the CDR3, the full variable domain is NAGVMQNPRHLVRRRGQEARLRCSPMKGHSHVYWYRQLPEEGLKFMVYLQKENIIDESGMPKERFSAEFPKEGPSILRIQQVVRGDSAAYFCASSPPADTEAFFGQGTRLTVV.

This clonotype was counted many times. V and J are TRBV5-1 and TRBJ1-2; D is unclear. Germline V gene lookup returns CDR1 SGHRS and CDR2 YFSETQ. The CDR3 is made up of 14 amino acids. Trimming cost V 0 bases and J 2 bases, with 8 bases left between them. The CDR3 spells CASSLDGRNYGYTF. CDR3 coding DNA: TGCGCCAGCAGCTTGGATGGCCGAAACTATGGCTACACCTTC. The full variable domain, in which reference TRBV5-1 and TRBJ1-2 provide the parts outside the CDR3, is KAGVTQTPRYLIKTRGQQVTLSCSPISGHRSVSWYQQTPGQGLQFLFEYFSETQRNKGNFPGRFSGRQFSNSRSEMNVSTLELGDSALYLCASSLDGRNYGYTFGSGTRLTVV.

Only a few counts were recorded for this clonotype. Being one base from a much bigger clone, this may be a read error. V and J are TRBV20-1 and TRBJ1-1, with D uncertain. This CDR3 has 14 amino acids. V was pared by 0 bases and J by 1 base, with 9 bases between. CDR1 and CDR2 from the germline V gene are DFQATT and SNEGSKA (reference sequence). CDR3 protein: CSAREGTRNTEAFF. The CDR3 DNA sequence: TGCAGTGCTAGAGAAGGAACGCGGAACACTGAAGCTTTCTTT.